Listed below are T cell receptor beta chains from one sample, sequenced in a study of preoperative IRX-2 immunotherapy in early breast cancer. Profiling relied on immunoSEQ multiplex PCR, and the TCRdb table lists in-frame clones only, not all of them. The repertoire has 35,000 to 40,000 clones, roughly 82% of them found once; the top ten carry about 1.5%. This material consisted of lymph node tissue, taken after IRX-2 immunotherapy. The source is a human donor with breast cancer. Each CDR3 is given without its conserved first and last residue. Fields, in order: J gene, V gene, D gene, CDR3 protein. D genes are given only for firm matches.

j_call: TRBJ1-1; v_call: TRBV7-4; d_call: .; cdr3_aa: ASSLAVGNTEAF
j_call: TRBJ2-3; v_call: TRBV5-1; d_call: .; cdr3_aa: ASSLEASGTDTQY
j_call: TRBJ1-2; v_call: TRBV6-8; d_call: .; cdr3_aa: ASSRTGSNYGYT
j_call: TRBJ2-1; v_call: TRBV19; d_call: .; cdr3_aa: ASSIDRGHEQF
j_call: TRBJ2-5; v_call: TRBV11-3; d_call: TRBD1; cdr3_aa: ASSLGTVEETQY
j_call: TRBJ2-3; v_call: TRBV29-1; d_call: TRBD1; cdr3_aa: SVESRDRGLSDTQY
j_call: TRBJ2-7; v_call: TRBV6-8; d_call: TRBD1; cdr3_aa: ASSQGAYYEQY
j_call: TRBJ2-5; v_call: TRBV12-5; d_call: .; cdr3_aa: ASSPSGGAKTQY
j_call: TRBJ2-2; v_call: TRBV11-3; d_call: .; cdr3_aa: ASSLGQQNTGELF
j_call: TRBJ1-5; v_call: TRBV6-8; d_call: .; cdr3_aa: ASRDLGGSDQPQH
j_call: TRBJ1-4; v_call: TRBV23-1; d_call: TRBD1; cdr3_aa: ASSSGQGGERF
j_call: TRBJ2-5; v_call: TRBV18; d_call: TRBD2; cdr3_aa: ASSSGLAGAQETQY
j_call: TRBJ1-3; v_call: TRBV11-3; d_call: .; cdr3_aa: ASSQGRYPNSGNTIY
j_call: TRBJ2-5; v_call: TRBV6-4; d_call: .; cdr3_aa: ASSIRDSQETQY
j_call: TRBJ2-5; v_call: TRBV11-3; d_call: .; cdr3_aa: ASSGQVGGETQY
j_call: TRBJ1-6; v_call: TRBV11-3; d_call: .; cdr3_aa: ASRGRGYNSPLH
j_call: TRBJ2-7; v_call: TRBV11-3; d_call: TRBD2; cdr3_aa: ASSPRGRADEQY
j_call: TRBJ2-7; v_call: TRBV19; d_call: TRBD1; cdr3_aa: ASSRALGQGASLPRYEQY
j_call: TRBJ2-2; v_call: TRBV6-8; d_call: .; cdr3_aa: ASGPWGTGELF
j_call: TRBJ2-2; v_call: TRBV18; d_call: .; cdr3_aa: ASSPESLFANTGELF
j_call: TRBJ2-1; v_call: TRBV7-6; d_call: .; cdr3_aa: ASSLGAGSRMWKSYNEQF
j_call: TRBJ2-1; v_call: TRBV11-3; d_call: TRBD2; cdr3_aa: ASSRGAGGLYNEQF
j_call: TRBJ2-6; v_call: TRBV15; d_call: .; cdr3_aa: ATSRGATPSGANVLT
j_call: TRBJ2-3; v_call: TRBV18; d_call: .; cdr3_aa: ASSQNSRPGRSTDTQY
j_call: TRBJ2-7; v_call: TRBV10-2; d_call: TRBD1; cdr3_aa: ASSGGQGTFYEQY
j_call: TRBJ2-7; v_call: TRBV29-1; d_call: TRBD1; cdr3_aa: SVELGTGTYEQY
j_call: TRBJ2-2; v_call: TRBV10-3; d_call: .; cdr3_aa: AISAQADTGELF
j_call: TRBJ2-7; v_call: TRBV30; d_call: .; cdr3_aa: ACSRGGTYEQY
j_call: TRBJ1-5; v_call: TRBV15; d_call: .; cdr3_aa: ATSRDSAGSEVAQH
j_call: TRBJ2-7; v_call: TRBV18; d_call: TRBD2; cdr3_aa: ASSPKRGGGEQY
j_call: TRBJ2-3; v_call: TRBV28; d_call: TRBD2; cdr3_aa: ASGTSGTDTQY
j_call: TRBJ1-1; v_call: TRBV6-8; d_call: .; cdr3_aa: ASSYSSLQVLNTEAF
j_call: TRBJ1-2; v_call: TRBV14; d_call: .; cdr3_aa: ASSQDARRNGGYT
j_call: TRBJ1-4; v_call: TRBV29-1; d_call: TRBD1; cdr3_aa: SVEGDSNMGKLF
j_call: TRBJ2-2; v_call: TRBV7-2; d_call: .; cdr3_aa: ASTLSGAVEAGELF
j_call: TRBJ2-7; v_call: TRBV12-1; d_call: .; cdr3_aa: ASNPAGGSYEQY
j_call: TRBJ1-2; v_call: TRBV6-8; d_call: .; cdr3_aa: ASSYSREPHGYT
j_call: TRBJ2-3; v_call: TRBV6-8; d_call: .; cdr3_aa: ASSYSPDTQY
j_call: TRBJ2-7; v_call: TRBV7-6; d_call: TRBD1; cdr3_aa: ASSLLRTGGEYEQY
j_call: TRBJ1-1; v_call: TRBV19; d_call: .; cdr3_aa: ASSKGQNTEAF
j_call: TRBJ1-1; v_call: TRBV30; d_call: TRBD1; cdr3_aa: AWTDRPNTEAF
j_call: TRBJ2-3; v_call: TRBV6-8; d_call: TRBD1; cdr3_aa: ASSYTRPGTAQGTQY
j_call: TRBJ1-2; v_call: TRBV11-3; d_call: TRBD1; cdr3_aa: ASSGLTGINYGYT
j_call: TRBJ2-3; v_call: TRBV25-1; d_call: .; cdr3_aa: ASSGSGPDTQY
j_call: TRBJ2-7; v_call: TRBV6-8; d_call: TRBD2; cdr3_aa: ASTWTSGGLAYEQY
j_call: TRBJ2-1; v_call: TRBV30; d_call: .; cdr3_aa: AWTVRTDVAYNEQF
j_call: TRBJ1-5; v_call: TRBV6-8; d_call: .; cdr3_aa: ASRSVVGAGNQPQH
j_call: TRBJ1-2; v_call: TRBV6-8; d_call: TRBD1; cdr3_aa: ASSGQGYYGYT
j_call: TRBJ1-2; v_call: TRBV28; d_call: .; cdr3_aa: ASSYPGRANYGYT
j_call: TRBJ2-3; v_call: TRBV11-3; d_call: TRBD1; cdr3_aa: ASSLRKQGGWTDTQY